Given below is one T cell receptor (beta chain) in context. Original data processing: Reference gene primer amplification in the assay estimated nucleated cell counts. The assay was immunoSEQ multiplex PCR, and TCRdb's table has in-frame clones only and misses some. V, J and clone size were drawn from that table, and D and trimming were deduced from the DNA. The data contain 310,000 or so clones, around nine tenths of them seen just once; the ten biggest clones take up 1% to 1.5%. This specimen comes from a study of blood T cell repertoires in COVID-19. Study-level information: Some COVID-19 samples were acute and others convalescent; all came from the United States, Italy and Spain. The analysed material was cDNA or gDNA that came from T cells, B-cell-depleted T cells, or PBMCs.

CDR3 size: 19 residues. Trimming took 0 bases from V and 0 from J, leaving 15 bases between them. The chain uses TRBV23-1 and TRBJ1-6; D is unclear. TRBV23-1 is recorded as an ORF, its role being uncertain. The sequence derives from an older man with acute or convalescent COVID-19. The sequencing sample was made of peripheral blood. CDR3 nucleotides: TGCGCCAGCAGTCAATCGATGAAAGGCGGGCTCTCCTATAATTCACCCCTCCACTTT. Amino acid sequence: CASSQSMKGGLSYNSPLHF.